This T cell receptor beta chain was sequenced for a study of T cells in Graves' hyperthyroidism and ophthalmopathy. The overall study: Peripheral blood sampling occurred at initial diagnosis, before any treatment.

Study-level points and caveats: The model's output predicted ophthalmopathy at a median of around 7 months prior to onset.

With V trimmed by 4 bases and J by 0 bases, 3 bases remained unmatched. This CDR3 contains 14 residues. The germline V gene has CDR1 MNHEY and CDR2 SMNVEV (reference sequence). Using RNA transcripts as the source, TCR beta CDR3 regions were amplified. HTBI primers were the set used in a first-round RT-PCR of the TCR CDR3. Via MiXCR, TCRdb re-called the multiplex PCR reads, giving one row per CDR3 protein. The sample holds about 350,000 distinct CDR3 sequences; around 13% are singletons and the top ten take about 22%. It was uncontrolled infection, other autoimmune disease, pregnancy or lactation that excluded patients. Based on clinical symptoms, serum thyroxine and TRAb, thyroid ultrasound and orbital computed tomography, diagnoses were reached. This clonotype has at least ten counts. Its antigen is undetermined.

The sequencing sample was made of blood. V and J are TRBV27 and TRBJ2-7, with 7 bases matching TRBD2. The sequence came from a woman aged 25 to 39 with Graves' hyperthyroidism. The DNA for the CDR3 is TGTGCCAGCAGTTCCGGGACTAACTCCTACGAGCAGTACTTC. It translates to CASSSGTNSYEQYF.